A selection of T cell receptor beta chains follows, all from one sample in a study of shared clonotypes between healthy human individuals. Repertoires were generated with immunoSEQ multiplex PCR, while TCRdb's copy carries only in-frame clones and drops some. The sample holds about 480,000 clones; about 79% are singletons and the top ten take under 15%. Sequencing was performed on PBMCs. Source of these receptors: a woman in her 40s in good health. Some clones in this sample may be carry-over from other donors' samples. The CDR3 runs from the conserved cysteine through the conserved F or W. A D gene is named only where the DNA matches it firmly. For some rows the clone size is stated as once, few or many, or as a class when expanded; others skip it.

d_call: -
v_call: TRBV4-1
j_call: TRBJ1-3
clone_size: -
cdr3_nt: TGCGCCAGCAGCCAAGCTCTACTCAGGGACTCTGGAAACACCATATATTTT
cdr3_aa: CASSQALLRDSGNTIYF

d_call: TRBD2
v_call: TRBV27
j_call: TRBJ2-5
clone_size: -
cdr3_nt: TGTGCCAGCAGTTTAGCGGGAGGCCCTCGGGAGACCCAGTACTTC
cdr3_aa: CASSLAGGPRETQYF

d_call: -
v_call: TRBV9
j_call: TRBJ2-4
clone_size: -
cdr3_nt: TGTGCCAGCAGCGTAGGTGTGGCCGGGAACATTCAGTACTTC
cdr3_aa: CASSVGVAGNIQYF

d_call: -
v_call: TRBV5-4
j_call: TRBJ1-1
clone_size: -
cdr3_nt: TGTGCCAGCAGCTTGGAAGTGAACACTGAAGCTTTCTTT
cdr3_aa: CASSLEVNTEAFF

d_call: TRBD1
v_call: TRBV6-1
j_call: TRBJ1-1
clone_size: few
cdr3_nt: TGTGCCAGCAGTGCACAGGGGGACACTGAAGCTTTCTTT
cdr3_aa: CASSAQGDTEAFF

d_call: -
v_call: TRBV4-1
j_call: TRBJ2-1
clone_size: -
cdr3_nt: TGCGCCAGCAGCCAAGTTATAGAGACTAGTGAGTTCTTC
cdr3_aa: CASSQVIETSEFF

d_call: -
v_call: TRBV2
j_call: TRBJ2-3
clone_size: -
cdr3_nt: TGTGCCAGCAAGATACTAGTGCGCACAGATACGCAGTATTTT
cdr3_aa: CASKILVRTDTQYF

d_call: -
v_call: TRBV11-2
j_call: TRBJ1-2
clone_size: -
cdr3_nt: TGTGCCAGCAGCTTAGAAAGATATGGCTACACCTTC
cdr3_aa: CASSLERYGYTF

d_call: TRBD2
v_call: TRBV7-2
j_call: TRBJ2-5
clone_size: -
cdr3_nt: TGTGCCAGCAGCTCCTCGGGACTAAAGACCCAGTACTTC
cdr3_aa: CASSSSGLKTQYF

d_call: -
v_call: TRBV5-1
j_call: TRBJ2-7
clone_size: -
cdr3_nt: TGCGCCAGCAAACCGTCCGTGACCGCCTCAACGTACTTC
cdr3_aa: CASKPSVTASTYF

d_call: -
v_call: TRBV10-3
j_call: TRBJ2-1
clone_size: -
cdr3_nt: TGTGCCATCAGTGAAGGAGGGGAGCAGTTCTTC
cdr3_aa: CAISEGGEQFF

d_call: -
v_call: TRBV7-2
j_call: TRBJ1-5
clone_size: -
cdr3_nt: TGTGCCAGCAGCTCGCTTAGCCGGCCCCAGCATTTT
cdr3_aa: CASSSLSRPQHF

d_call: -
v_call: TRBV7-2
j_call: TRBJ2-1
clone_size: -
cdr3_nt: TGTGCCAGCAGCTTAGACAGACGGGGGAATGAGCAGTTCTTC
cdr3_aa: CASSLDRRGNEQFF

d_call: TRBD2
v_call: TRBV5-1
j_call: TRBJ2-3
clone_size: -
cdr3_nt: TGCGCCAGCAGCTTGCGGGAGGGCCCAGGGGATACGCAGTATTTT
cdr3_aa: CASSLREGPGDTQYF

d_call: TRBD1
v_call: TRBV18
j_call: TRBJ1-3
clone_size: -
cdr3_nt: TGTGCCAGCTCACCACCGGCGGACAGGGTATCGGGAAACACCATATATTTT
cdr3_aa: CASSPPADRVSGNTIYF

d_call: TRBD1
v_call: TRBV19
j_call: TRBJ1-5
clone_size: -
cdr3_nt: TGTGCCAGTAGACCGCCCATGGGCCTGACAGGGAGCAGCAATCAGCCCCAGCATTTT
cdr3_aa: CASRPPMGLTGSSNQPQHF

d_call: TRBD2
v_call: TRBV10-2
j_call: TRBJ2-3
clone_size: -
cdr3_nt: TGCGCCAGCAGTGAGAGACTAGCGGGGGACACAGATACGCAGTATTTT
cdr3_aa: CASSERLAGDTDTQYF

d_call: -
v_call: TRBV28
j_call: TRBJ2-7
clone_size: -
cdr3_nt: TGTGCCAGCAGTGCTACTACACTGGGGAACTACGAGCAGTACTTC
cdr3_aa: CASSATTLGNYEQYF

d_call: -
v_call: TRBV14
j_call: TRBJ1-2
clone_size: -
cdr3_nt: TGTGCCAGCAGCCAAGATCTCGGGGCCGGGTCAGGCTACACCTTC
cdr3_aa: CASSQDLGAGSGYTF

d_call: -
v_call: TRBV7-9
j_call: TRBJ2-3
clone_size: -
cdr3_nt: TGTGCCAGCAGCTTTGAAGGGAGCACAGATACGCAGTATTTT
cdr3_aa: CASSFEGSTDTQYF

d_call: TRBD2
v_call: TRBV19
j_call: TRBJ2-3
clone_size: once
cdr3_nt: TGTGCCAGTAGTCCAACTAGCGGGAACACAGATACGCAGTATTTT
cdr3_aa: CASSPTSGNTDTQYF

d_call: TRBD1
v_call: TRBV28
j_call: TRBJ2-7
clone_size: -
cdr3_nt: TGTGCCAGCAGACACCCCGGGACAGGGACCTACGAGCAGTACTTC
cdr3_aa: CASRHPGTGTYEQYF

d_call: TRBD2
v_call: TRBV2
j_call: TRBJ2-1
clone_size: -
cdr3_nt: TGTGCCAGCAGCTACGGACTAGCGGGAGACGTAGGGTCCTACAATGAGCAGTTCTTC
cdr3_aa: CASSYGLAGDVGSYNEQFF

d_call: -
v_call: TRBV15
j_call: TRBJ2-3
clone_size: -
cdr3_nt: TGTGCCACCAGCAGCGGGGGACAGAGCACAGATACGCAGTATTTT
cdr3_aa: CATSSGGQSTDTQYF

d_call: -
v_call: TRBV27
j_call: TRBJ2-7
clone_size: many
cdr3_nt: TGTGCCAGCAGTCGGACACGCGGGGCTATGGAGCAGTACTTC
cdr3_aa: CASSRTRGAMEQYF

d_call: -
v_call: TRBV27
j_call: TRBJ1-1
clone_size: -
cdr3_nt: TGTGCCAGCAGTTTATATCGGCCACTTCGACCCTTGAACACTGAAGCTTTCTTT
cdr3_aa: CASSLYRPLRPLNTEAFF

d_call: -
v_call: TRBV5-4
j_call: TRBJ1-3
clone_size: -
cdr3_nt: TGTGCCAGCAGCTTAGGTCCTATAGGAAACACCATATATTTT
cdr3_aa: CASSLGPIGNTIYF

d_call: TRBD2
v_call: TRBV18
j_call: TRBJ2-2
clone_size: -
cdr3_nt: TGTGCCAGCTCCCCGGGACTAGGGAACACCGGGGAGCTGTTTTTT
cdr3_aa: CASSPGLGNTGELFF

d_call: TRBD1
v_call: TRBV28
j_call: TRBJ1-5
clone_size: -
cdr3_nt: TGTGCCAGCAGGCCACAGGGGACGGGGAATCAGCCCCAGCATTTT
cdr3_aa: CASRPQGTGNQPQHF

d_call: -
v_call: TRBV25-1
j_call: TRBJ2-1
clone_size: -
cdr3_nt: TGTGCCAGCAGTGAATGGAGGGACAACTACAATGAGCAGTTCTTC
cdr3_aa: CASSEWRDNYNEQFF

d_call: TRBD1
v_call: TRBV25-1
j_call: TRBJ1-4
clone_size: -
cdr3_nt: TGTGCCAGCAGTCTCATTTCGGGACAGGCTGAAAAACTGTTTTTT
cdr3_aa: CASSLISGQAEKLFF

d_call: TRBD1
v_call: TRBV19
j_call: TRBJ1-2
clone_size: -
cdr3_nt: TGTGCCAGTAGTATTGCACAGGGGGCGAACTATGGCTACACCTTC
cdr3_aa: CASSIAQGANYGYTF